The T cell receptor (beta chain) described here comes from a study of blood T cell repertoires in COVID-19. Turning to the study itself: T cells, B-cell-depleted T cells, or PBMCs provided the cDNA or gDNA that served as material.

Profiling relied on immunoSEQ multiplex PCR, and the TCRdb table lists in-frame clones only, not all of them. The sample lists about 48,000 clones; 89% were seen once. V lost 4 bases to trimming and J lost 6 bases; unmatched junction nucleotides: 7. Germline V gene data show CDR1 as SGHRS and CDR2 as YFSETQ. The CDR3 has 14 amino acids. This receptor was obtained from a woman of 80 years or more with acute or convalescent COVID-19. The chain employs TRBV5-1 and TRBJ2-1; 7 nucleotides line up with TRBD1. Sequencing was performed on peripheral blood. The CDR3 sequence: CASSLAGTVNEQFF. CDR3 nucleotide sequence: TGCGCCAGCAGCCTAGCCGGGACAGTCAATGAGCAGTTCTTC. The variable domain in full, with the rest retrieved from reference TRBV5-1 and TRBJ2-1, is KAGVTQTPRYLIKTRGQQVTLSCSPISGHRSVSWYQQTPGQGLQFLFEYFSETQRNKGNFPGRFSGRQFSNSRSEMNVSTLELGDSALYLCASSLAGTVNEQFFGPGTRLTVL.